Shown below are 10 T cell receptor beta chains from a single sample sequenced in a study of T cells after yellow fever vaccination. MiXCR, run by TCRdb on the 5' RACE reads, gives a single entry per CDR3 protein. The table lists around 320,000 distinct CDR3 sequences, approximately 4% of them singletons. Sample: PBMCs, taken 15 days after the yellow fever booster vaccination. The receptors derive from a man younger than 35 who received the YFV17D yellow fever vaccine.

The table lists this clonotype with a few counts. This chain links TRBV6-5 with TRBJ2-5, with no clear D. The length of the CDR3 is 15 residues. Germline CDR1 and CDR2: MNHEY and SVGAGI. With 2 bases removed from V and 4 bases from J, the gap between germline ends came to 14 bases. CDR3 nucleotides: TGTGCCAGCAGTTACGGTCGGGCGCCGGGAGAGACCCAGTACTTC. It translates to CASSYGRAPGETQYF.

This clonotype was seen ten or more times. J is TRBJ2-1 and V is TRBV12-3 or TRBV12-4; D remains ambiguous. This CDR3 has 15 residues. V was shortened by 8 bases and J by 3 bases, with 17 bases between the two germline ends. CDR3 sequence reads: CASRRTTGDYNEQFF. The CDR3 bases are TGTGCCAGCCGCCGAACTACTGGGGACTACAATGAGCAGTTCTTC.

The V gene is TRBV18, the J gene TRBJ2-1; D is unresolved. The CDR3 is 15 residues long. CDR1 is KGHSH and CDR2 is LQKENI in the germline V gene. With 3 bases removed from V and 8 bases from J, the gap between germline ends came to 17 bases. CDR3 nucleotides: TGTGCCAGCTCACCTCGGCGGCGTAGTCGGTATGAGCAGTTCTTC. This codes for CASSPRRRSRYEQFF.

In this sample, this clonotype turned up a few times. This chain's CDR3 is CSARETGSLEGYTF. CDR3 nucleotide sequence: TGCAGTGCTCGCGAGACTGGGAGTCTAGAGGGCTACACCTTC. The rearrangement links TRBV20-1 to TRBJ1-2; D uncertain. Germline V gene lookup returns CDR1 DFQATT and CDR2 SNEGSKA (reference sequence). V was shortened by 5 bases and J by 8 bases, with 21 bases between the two germline ends. The CDR3 has 14 amino acids.

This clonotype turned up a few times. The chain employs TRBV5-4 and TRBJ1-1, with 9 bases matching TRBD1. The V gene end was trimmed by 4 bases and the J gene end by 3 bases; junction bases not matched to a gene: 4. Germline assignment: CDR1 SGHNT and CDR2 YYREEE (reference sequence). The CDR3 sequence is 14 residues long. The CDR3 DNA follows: TGTGCCAGCAGCCAGGACAGGGGTTACACTGAAGCTTTCTTT. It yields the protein CASSQDRGYTEAFF.

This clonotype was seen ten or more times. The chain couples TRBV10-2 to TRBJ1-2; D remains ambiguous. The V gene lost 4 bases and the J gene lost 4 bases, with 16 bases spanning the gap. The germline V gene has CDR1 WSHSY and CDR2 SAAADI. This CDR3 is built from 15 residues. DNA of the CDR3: TGCGCCAGCAGTGTGTCGGCATCCTCACCCTATGGCTACACCTTC. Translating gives CASSVSASSPYGYTF.

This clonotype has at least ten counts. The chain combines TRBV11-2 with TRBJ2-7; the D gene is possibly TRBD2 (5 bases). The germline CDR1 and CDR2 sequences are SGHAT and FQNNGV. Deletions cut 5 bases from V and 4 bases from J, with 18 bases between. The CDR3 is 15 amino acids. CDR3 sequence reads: CASSLNSGLLYEQYV. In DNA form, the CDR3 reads TGTGCCAGCAGCCTAAATTCGGGATTACTGTACGAGCAGTACGTC.

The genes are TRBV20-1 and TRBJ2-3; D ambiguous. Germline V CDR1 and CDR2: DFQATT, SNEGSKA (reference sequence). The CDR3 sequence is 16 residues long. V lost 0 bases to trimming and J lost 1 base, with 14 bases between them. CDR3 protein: CSARDRLGHGTDTQYF. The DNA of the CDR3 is TGCAGTGCTAGAGATCGTCTAGGGCACGGCACAGATACGCAGTATTTT.

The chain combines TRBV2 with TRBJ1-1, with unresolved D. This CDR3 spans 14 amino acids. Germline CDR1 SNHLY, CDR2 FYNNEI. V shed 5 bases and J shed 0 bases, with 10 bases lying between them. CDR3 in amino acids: CASSPAALNTEAFF. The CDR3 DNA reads TGTGCCAGCAGTCCTGCGGCCCTGAACACTGAAGCTTTCTTT.

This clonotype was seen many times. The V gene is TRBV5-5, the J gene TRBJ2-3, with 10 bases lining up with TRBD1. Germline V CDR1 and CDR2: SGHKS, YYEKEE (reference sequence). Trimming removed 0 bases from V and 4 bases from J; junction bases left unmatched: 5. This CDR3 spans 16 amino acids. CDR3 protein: CASSLVGQGLPDTQYF. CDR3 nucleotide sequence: TGTGCCAGCAGCTTGGTGGGACAGGGGCTCCCAGATACGCAGTATTTT.